This is a list of T cell receptor beta chains from one sample in a study of radiation and T cells in renal cell carcinoma. Assay: immunoSEQ multiplex PCR; the TCRdb copy retains only in-frame clones and omits some. This table holds about 100,000 clones, roughly 88% found once. This sample comprised blood, obtained from a patient whose treatment included radiotherapy and nephrectomy. The receptor source for this set is a man aged 55 to 70 with renal cell carcinoma. CDR3s include the opening cysteine and the closing phenylalanine or tryptophan. The D gene is left open where the match is weak. Not all rows give a size; the values are once, few, many and, for expanded clones, a class.

v_gene,d_gene,len,abundance,j_gene,CDR3nt,CDR3aa
TRBV28,-,15,few,TRBJ1-5,TGTGCCAGCAGTTCCGGGGGGTCAAGCAATCAGCCCCAGCATTTT,CASSSGGSSNQPQHF
TRBV6-1,-,15,-,TRBJ1-4,TGTGCCAGCAGTGAACTTGGTGGGTCTAATGAAAAACTGTTTTTT,CASSELGGSNEKLFF
TRBV7-3,-,11,once,TRBJ2-7,TGTGCCAGCAGCTTAACGAACGAGCAGTACTTC,CASSLTNEQYF
TRBV5-1,-,13,medium-sized,TRBJ2-1,TGCGCCAGCAGCTTGGACGCGGGACTCCGAACGTTCTTC,CASSLDAGLRTFF
TRBV4-1,-,14,-,TRBJ2-7,TGCGCCAGCAGCCAAGAAGGCCGCAGGTACGAGCAGTACTTC,CASSQEGRRYEQYF
TRBV10-3,-,16,-,TRBJ2-6,TGTGCCATCAGTGATTACCAGGGTTCTGGGGCCAACGTCCTGACTTTC,CAISDYQGSGANVLTF
TRBV11-1,-,11,many,TRBJ1-2,TGTGCCAGCAGCTCCAGGGTAGGCTACACCTTC,CASSSRVGYTF
TRBV27,-,14,once,TRBJ2-5,TGTGCCAGCAGTTTATCGACTTCACAAGAGACCCAGTACTTC,CASSLSTSQETQYF
TRBV11-1,-,13,few,TRBJ2-1,TGTGCCAGCAGCTTAGCTCGCTGGGATGAGCAGTTCTTC,CASSLARWDEQFF
TRBV6-5,-,15,-,TRBJ1-3,TGTGCCAGCAGTTACTCCGACCGGAGGGGAAACACCATATATTTT,CASSYSDRRGNTIYF
TRBV7-7,-,13,-,TRBJ2-3,TGTGCCAGCAGCTTAGCGAGCACAGATACGCAGTATTTT,CASSLASTDTQYF
TRBV13,-,15,few,TRBJ1-3,TGTGCCAGCAGCTTAGGCAGGGGACCTGGAAACACCATATATTTT,CASSLGRGPGNTIYF
TRBV7-8,-,12,once,TRBJ1-1,TGTGCCAGCAGCCCTCGTCCTGGCGGAGCTTTCTTT,CASSPRPGGAFF
TRBV6-5,-,15,-,TRBJ1-6,TGTGCCAGCAGTCTCCCCGCAGGGCAGGATTCACCCCTCCACTTT,CASSLPAGQDSPLHF
TRBV25-1,TRBD1,14,-,TRBJ1-2,TGTGCCAGCAGACCCCAGGGGGTTCTCTATGGCTACACCTTC,CASRPQGVLYGYTF
TRBV5-1,-,13,-,TRBJ2-1,TGCGCCAGCAGCCACGCGTCGGGGGATGAGCAGTTCTTC,CASSHASGDEQFF
TRBV27,-,13,-,TRBJ2-5,TGTGCCAGCAGTTTCCTCAGGGGAGAGACCCAGTACTTC,CASSFLRGETQYF
TRBV4-2,TRBD1,14,-,TRBJ1-1,TGTGCCAGCAGCCAAGACCATACCGGGACAGGGGGCTTCTTT,CASSQDHTGTGGFF
TRBV6-1,-,15,-,TRBJ2-7,TGTGCCAGCAGTGAAGACCCACAGGGCCCCTACGAGCAGTACTTC,CASSEDPQGPYEQYF
TRBV11-2,-,16,-,TRBJ1-4,TGTGCCAGCAGCTTAGGTTCATGGCAGGGTAATGAAAAACTGTTTTTT,CASSLGSWQGNEKLFF
TRBV5-1,-,15,-,TRBJ2-1,TGCGCCAGCACCCTGTCCAGCGGCGGCTACAATGAGCAGTTCTTC,CASTLSSGGYNEQFF
TRBV5-4,-,15,-,TRBJ1-4,TGTGCCAGCAGCATACGACAGTCCCGAGTTGAAAAACTGTTTTTT,CASSIRQSRVEKLFF
TRBV5-1,-,18,-,TRBJ1-6,TGCGCCAGCAGCTTGGACCCTTCAGGGGAGGGGTATAATTCACCCCTCCACTTT,CASSLDPSGEGYNSPLHF
TRBV6-1,-,14,-,TRBJ2-2,TGTGCCAGCAGGGGATCGGGGAACACCGGGGAGCTGTTTTTT,CASRGSGNTGELFF
TRBV6-5,-,15,-,TRBJ1-2,TGTGCCAGCAGTTACTGGGACCGCCCCCGGCAAGGCTACACCTTC,CASSYWDRPRQGYTF
TRBV18,-,13,-,TRBJ2-7,TGTGCCAGCTCACCCCCCACTTCCTACGAGCAGTACTTC,CASSPPTSYEQYF
TRBV5-4,TRBD2,20,once,TRBJ2-3,TGTGCCAGCAGCATAAGTCCAGGGACCGGGACTAGCGGGAGTATGGGTACGCAGTATTTT,CASSISPGTGTSGSMGTQYF
TRBV5-1,TRBD2,15,-,TRBJ2-3,TGCGCCAGCAGCCGGAGCGGGGGGAGCACAGATACGCAGTATTTT,CASSRSGGSTDTQYF
TRBV15,-,13,-,TRBJ2-1,TGTGCCACTTCCCTAGGGACTTTCAATGAGCAGTTCTTC,CATSLGTFNEQFF
TRBV5-1,TRBD2,14,-,TRBJ2-5,TGCGCCAGCAGCCCGGGACTAGCTGAAGAGACCCAGTACTTC,CASSPGLAEETQYF
TRBV4-3,-,16,-,TRBJ2-6,TGCGCCAGCAGCCATGGGACGTTCTCTGGGGCCAACGTCCTGACTTTC,CASSHGTFSGANVLTF
TRBV28,-,11,-,TRBJ2-1,TGTGCCAGCAGTTCTCCAAATGAGCAGTTCTTC,CASSSPNEQFF
TRBV27,-,15,-,TRBJ2-1,TGTGCCAGCAGTTTTAGCCGGGTGGCCTACAATGAGCAGTTCTTC,CASSFSRVAYNEQFF
TRBV28,TRBD2,16,-,TRBJ2-3,TGTGCCAGCAGTTTGATCAGCGGGACGGTTACAGATACGCAGTATTTT,CASSLISGTVTDTQYF
TRBV18,-,12,-,TRBJ2-7,TGTGCCAGCTCACCTGTAGGGGACGAGCAGTACTTC,CASSPVGDEQYF
TRBV19,TRBD1,14,-,TRBJ2-7,TGTGCCAGTAGCCGACAGGGCTCCGGCTACGAGCAGTACTTC,CASSRQGSGYEQYF
TRBV2,TRBD1,14,-,TRBJ1-2,TGTGCCAGCAGCCAGACAGGGGGTCCCCTTAGCTACACCTTC,CASSQTGGPLSYTF
TRBV28,-,16,-,TRBJ1-4,TGTGCCAGCAGTGCTCTCGGGGCAGGTTTTAACGAAAAACTGTTTTTT,CASSALGAGFNEKLFF
TRBV28,-,14,-,TRBJ2-7,TGTGCCAGCAGTTTAAGCGGTGCCCAATACGAGCAGTACTTC,CASSLSGAQYEQYF
TRBV12-2,-,14,-,TRBJ1-4,TGTGCAAGTCGAAAGGAGGAGACTAATGAAAAACTGTTTTTT,CASRKEETNEKLFF
TRBV18,-,13,-,TRBJ2-5,TGTGCCAGCTCACCGACTAGTAGGGAGACCCAGTACTTC,CASSPTSRETQYF
TRBV6-1,TRBD2,14,-,TRBJ2-3,TGTGCCAGCAGTCGTAGCGGGTATCAAGATACGCAGTATTTT,CASSRSGYQDTQYF
TRBV5-8,-,17,-,TRBJ1-2,TGTGCCAGCAGCTTGGTCCTTCGACAGCTGCGAGGTTCGGGCTACACCTTC,CASSLVLRQLRGSGYTF
TRBV15,TRBD1,14,few,TRBJ1-2,TGTGCCACCACCCCGGGACAGGGGGCGCGGGGCTACACCTTC,CATTPGQGARGYTF
TRBV28,-,13,-,TRBJ2-7,TGTGCCAGCAGTTTCAGACTCTTCCACGAGCAGTACTTC,CASSFRLFHEQYF